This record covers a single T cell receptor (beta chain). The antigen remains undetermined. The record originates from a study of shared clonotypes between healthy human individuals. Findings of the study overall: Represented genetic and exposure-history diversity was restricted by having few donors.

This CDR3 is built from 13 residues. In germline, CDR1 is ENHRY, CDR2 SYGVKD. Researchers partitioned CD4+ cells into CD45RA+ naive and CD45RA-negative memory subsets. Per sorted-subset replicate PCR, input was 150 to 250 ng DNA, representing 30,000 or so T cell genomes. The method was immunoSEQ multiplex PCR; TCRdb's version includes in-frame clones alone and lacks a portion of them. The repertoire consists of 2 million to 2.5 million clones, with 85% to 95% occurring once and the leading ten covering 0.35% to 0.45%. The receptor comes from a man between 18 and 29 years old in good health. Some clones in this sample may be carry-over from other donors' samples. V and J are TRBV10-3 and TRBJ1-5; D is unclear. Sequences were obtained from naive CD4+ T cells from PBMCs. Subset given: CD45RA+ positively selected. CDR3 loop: CLRWVEVGQPQHF. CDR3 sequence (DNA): TGTTTACGCTGGGTTGAGGTAGGGCAGCCCCAGCATTTT.